The source of this T cell receptor beta chain is a study of T cell clones after liver transplantation. This clone was seen once. Produced via immunoSEQ multiplex PCR; TCRdb's table is partial and in-frame only. This table holds fewer than 50,000 clones, 85% to 90% found once. This CDR3 has 16 amino acids. CDR1 and CDR2 (germline): SGHNT, YYREEE (reference sequence). V shed 4 bases, J shed 4 bases, and the junction held 7 bases outside the gene matches. The J gene is TRBJ2-5, the V gene TRBV5-4; 13 positions match TRBD2. This TCR derives from a human patient who received a liver transplant. Some of the T cells may derive from the graft donor. Sample: CD4+ T cells from blood, taken 24 months after liver transplant. CDR3 DNA: TGTGCCAGCAGCGCCGCGGGGACTAGCGGGATAGAGACCCAGTACTTC. Translating gives CASSAAGTSGIETQYF.